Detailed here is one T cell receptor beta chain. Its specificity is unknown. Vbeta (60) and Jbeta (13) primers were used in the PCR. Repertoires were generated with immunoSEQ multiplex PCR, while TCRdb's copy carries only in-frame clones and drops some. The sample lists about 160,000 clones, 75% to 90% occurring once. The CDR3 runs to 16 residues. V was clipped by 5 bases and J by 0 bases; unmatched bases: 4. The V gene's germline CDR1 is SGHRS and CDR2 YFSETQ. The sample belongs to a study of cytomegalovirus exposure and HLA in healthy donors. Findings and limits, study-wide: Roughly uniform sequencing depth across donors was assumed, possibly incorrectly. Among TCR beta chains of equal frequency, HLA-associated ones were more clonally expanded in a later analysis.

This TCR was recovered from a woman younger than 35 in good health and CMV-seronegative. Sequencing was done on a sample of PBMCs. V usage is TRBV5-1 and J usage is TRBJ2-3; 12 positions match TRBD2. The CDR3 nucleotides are TGCGCCAGCAGGGGGGGACTAGCGGGTAGCACAGATACGCAGTATTTT. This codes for CASRGGLAGSTDTQYF.